Below are 25 T cell receptor delta chains sequenced from a single sample in a study of γδ T cells in repeated Plasmodium falciparum infection. Vgamma9/Vdelta2+ and Vdelta2-negative gammadelta T cells were flow-sorted from PBMC for bulk sequencing. TCRdb called clones from the multiplex PCR reads again using CATT. Of approximately 90,000 delta-chain clones in the sample, over 0.9% are singletons; the top ten hold just under 10%. Material: gamma-delta T cells from blood. These receptors were taken from a pool of human donors (malaria-infected and uninfected, not separated).

Relative to its sample, this clone is medium-sized. The sample contains more than one DNA sequence encoding this CDR3. The chain joins TRDV3 to TRDJ2; a weak D match, TRDD3 (5 bases). Trimming took 2 bases from V and 2 from J, leaving 36 bases between them. The CDR3 runs 22 residues. The germline V gene has CDR1 TVYSNPD and CDR2 GDNSRS (reference sequence). The CDR3 DNA reads as TGTGCCTTTCGAACCCGGTCAGTAGGGAGATTGGGGTACGATCGATTGACAGCACAACTCTTCTTT. Translating gives CAFRTRSVGRLGYDRLTAQLFF.

On this clone: One base separates it from a far larger clone, so it is likely a read error. The sample holds other DNA sequences that translate to the same CDR3. This chain joins TRDV1 and TRDJ4; 7 bases fit TRDD3. Germline matching of the DNA provided the J gene here, since TCRdb leaves it blank. The CDR3 consists of 16 residues. CDR1 TSWWSYY and CDR2 QGS come from the germline V gene. The CDR3 DNA follows: TGTGCTCTTGGGTTATGGGGGACTCGACGCCCCAGGCCCCTGATCTTT. This sequence encodes CALGLWGTRRPRPLIF.

This clone occurred a few times. Since a far larger clone is one base different, this is likely a read error. The same CDR3 is also encoded by other DNA sequences in this sample. The gene calls are TRDV2 and TRDJ1, with 10 bases that match TRDD3. Because TCRdb records no J gene, it was assigned here through a match of the DNA to germline. This CDR3 contains 22 residues. The trim removed 4 bases at V and 0 bases at J, leaving 25 bases unmatched. Germline lookup yields CDR1 GEAIGNYY and CDR2 EKD. CDR3 in amino acids: CACDTITGGLIKLPNYTDKLIF. CDR3 nucleotides: TGTGCCTGTGATACCATTACTGGGGGATTGATAAAGCTACCGAATTACACCGATAAACTCATCTTT.

This clone showed up many times. This DNA translates differently at residue 14 from the TCRdb protein, which is that of a much larger clone; a read error is likely, and the protein shown is the DNA's own translation. The chain couples TRDV2 to TRDJ1; TRDD2 agrees at 9 bases. Trimming at V came to 0 bases and at J to 1 base, leaving 29 bases not matched to a gene. CDR1 is GEAIGNYY and CDR2 is EKD in the germline V gene. There are 24 residues in the CDR3. Here the CDR3 DNA reads TGTGCCTGTGACACCGTGAAGCTCGGCCTTCCTACAGGAGCTGGGGGTTCTCTCACCGATAAACTCATCTTT. Translated, it gives CACDTVKLGLPTGAGGSLTDKLIF.

Comments on this clone: TCRdb lists the protein of a much larger clone for this DNA, which differs at residue 22, so this is likely a read error; the protein given here is translated from the DNA itself. The rearrangement uses TRDV1 and TRDJ1, with 10 bases that match TRDD3. TCRdb records no J gene; here it was assigned by comparing the DNA to germline. The germline V gene has CDR1 TSWWSYY and CDR2 QGS. The CDR3 spans 25 residues. CDR3 region: CALGEQMGVNYLLGDHDGGTDELIF. The CDR3 nucleotides are TGTGCTCTTGGGGAACAAATGGGAGTGAACTACCTACTGGGGGATCACGACGGGGGCACCGATGAACTCATCTTT.

Of note for this clone: A far larger clone is off by one base, so a read error is likely. The sample carries other DNA sequences with the same CDR3. This chain links TRDV2 with TRDJ3; 13 bases line up with TRDD3. TCRdb leaves out the J gene; it was filled in here by matching the DNA to germline. The germline gives CDR1 GEAIGNYY, CDR2 EKD. CDR3 length: 22 amino acids. For the CDR3, the DNA is TGTGCCTGTGACACCGTACTGGGGGATACGCGTAATCACTCCTGGGATACCCGACAGATGTTTTTC. This encodes CACDTVLGDTRNHSWDTRQMFF.

In the case of this clone: With only one base between it and a far larger clone, this is likely a read error. Other DNA sequences from this sample encode an identical CDR3 as well. J is TRDJ2 and V is TRDV1; 13 bases match TRDD3. Germline values: CDR1 TSWWSYY, CDR2 QGS. This CDR3 has 25 residues. CDR3 DNA: TGTGCTCTTGGGGAAGATTCGATTCTCGCCGAACCAACTGGGGGATACGGTACTTTGACAGCACAACTCTTCTTC. The encoded protein is CALGEDSILAEPTGGYGTLTAQLFF.

This clone was picked up a small number of times. A far bigger clonotype differs at one base, so this is likely a read error. Other DNA sequences of this sample code for an identical CDR3. There is no J gene call, but TRDV1 is given as the V gene; the table assigns TRDD3, which was not confirmed against the DNA. Germline loops: CDR1 TSWWSYY, CDR2 QGS. CDR3 length equals 19 residues. The CDR3 nucleotides read TGTGCTCTTGGGGACGCAGGCCTTCCTACGTCTCCCCGAGTGGGTAAGCTCATCTTT. It codes for CALGDAGLPTSPRVGKLIF.

This clone showed up just a few times. The TCRdb protein comes from a much larger clone and disagrees with this DNA's translation at residue 8, likely due to a read error; the protein given here is derived from the DNA. V and J are TRDV1 and TRDJ1, with 8 bases lining up with TRDD3. As TCRdb names no J gene, one was assigned here on the basis of a DNA match to germline. The germline V gene encodes CDR1 TSWWSYY and CDR2 QGS. The V gene end was trimmed by 2 bases and the J gene end by 0 bases; junction bases not matched to a gene: 17. This CDR3 contains 20 residues. The CDR3 nucleotides are TGTGCTCTTGGGGAAGGAGATGCCTACGGGATACGACCGTACACCGATAAACTCATCTTT. Translation gives CALGEGDAYGIRPYTDKLIF.

Regarding this clone: TCRdb lists the protein of a much larger clone for this DNA, which differs at residue 10, so this is likely a read error; the protein given here is translated from the DNA itself. The chain links TRDV1 to TRDJ1; a possible D gene is TRDD3 (9 bases). Germline assignment: CDR1 TSWWSYY and CDR2 QGS. CDR3 size: 22 residues. Trimming left V 3 bases short and J 1 base short, with 33 bases between. CDR3 in amino acids: CALGEPGLPMFLGDRGTDKLIF. The DNA of the CDR3 is TGTGCTCTTGGGGAGCCCGGCCTTCCTATGTTCTTGGGGGATAGGGGCACCGATAAACTCATCTTT.

This clone was recorded at least ten times. The V gene is TRDV2, the J gene TRDJ1; D is uncertain. Between the trimmed V and J ends, which lost 1 base and 0 bases, there was a span of 17 bases. The CDR3 has 17 amino acids. CDR1 is GEAIGNYY, CDR2 EKD, per germline. CDR3 sequence (DNA): TGTGCCTGTGACACGGTGGGCGTACGGGTCCACACCGATAAACTCATCTTT. It is translated as CACDTVGVRVHTDKLIF.

This clone came up a few times. Only one base separates this from a far larger clonotype, so it likely reflects a read error. This CDR3 is also generated by other DNA sequences in the sample. No J gene was assigned, while the V gene was called as TRDV1. Germline V CDR1 and CDR2: TSWWSYY, QGS. This CDR3 has 15 amino acids. CDR3 region: CALGRAGPYTDKLIF. In DNA form, the CDR3 reads TGTGCTCTTGGTCGCGCCGGCCCGTACACCGATAAACTCATCTTC.

Details on this clone: A far more abundant clone sits one base away, making this likely a read error. This specimen includes other DNA sequences encoding the same CDR3. The rearrangement links TRDV1 to TRDJ1; TRDD3 aligns across 10 bases. CDR3 length equals 13 residues. Germline-derived CDR1 and CDR2 are TSWWSYY and QGS. CDR3 in amino acids: CSGGYEGTYKLIF. CDR3 nucleotides: TGTTCTGGGGGATATGAAGGGACTTATAAACTCATCTTT.

Only a few counts were recorded for this clone. TCRdb lists the protein of a much larger clone for this DNA, which differs at residue 8, so this is likely a read error; the protein given here is translated from the DNA itself. V usage is TRDV1 and J usage is TRDJ1, with a possible D match to TRDD2 (5 bases). Here the J gene was assigned by germline matching of the DNA, as TCRdb has none. This CDR3 comprises 18 residues. From germline, CDR1 is TSWWSYY and CDR2 QGS. This chain's CDR3 is CALGVALHAAFYTDKLIF. The CDR3 coding sequence is TGTGCTCTTGGGGTCGCTCTCCATGCTGCCTTCTACACCGACAAACTCATCTTT.

In regard to this clone: It differs at one base from a far larger clone, so likely a read error. Other DNA sequences in this specimen translate into the identical CDR3. The chain joins TRDV2 to TRDJ1; no firm D call. CDR1 is GEAIGNYY and CDR2 is EKD in the germline V gene. This CDR3 comprises 16 residues. CDR3 in amino acids: CACDQCRPSKPDKLIF. DNA of the CDR3: TGTGCTTGTGACCAATGCCGCCCCTCCAAGCCCGATAAACTCATCTTT.

This clone came up many times. TCRdb has a much larger clone's protein, which differs at residue 7 from the translation of this DNA, likely because of a read error; what is shown is the protein translated from the DNA. This sample includes further DNA sequences coding for the same CDR3. The chain carries TRDV1 and TRDJ1; 11 nucleotides line up with TRDD3. J lost 5 bases, V lost 6 bases, and 20 bases had no gene match. This CDR3 contains 19 residues. CDR1 TSWWSYY and CDR2 QGS come from the germline V gene. The CDR3 region has the DNA TGTGCTCTTGGTCACAGCCTCCTACTTTTACTGGGGGATAAAGATAAACTCATCTTT. It yields the protein CALGHSLLLLLGDKDKLIF.

Details on this clone: The TCRdb protein, from a much larger clone, departs from this DNA's translation at residue 17, likely by read error; the protein shown derives from the DNA. The chain recombines TRDV1 with TRDJ1; 8 bases are a match to TRDD3. Here the J gene came from matching the DNA to germline, since TCRdb omits it. V gave up 0 bases and J gave up 4 bases; unmatched junction bases: 25. Looked up from germline, CDR1 is TSWWSYY and CDR2 is QGS. CDR3 length equals 22 residues. The CDR3 reads CALGELPNPNLGDEVAIDKLIF. The CDR3 nucleotides read TGTGCTCTTGGGGAACTTCCAAATCCTAACCTGGGGGACGAGGTAGCGATCGATAAACTCATCTTT.

This clone came up a few times. TCRdb's listed protein matches a much larger clone and diverges from this DNA's translation at residue 4, likely through a read error; the protein shown comes from the DNA. The rearrangement joins TRDV2 to TRDJ1; tentatively, D is TRDD3 (5 bases). The J gene comes from matching the DNA to germline here; TCRdb lacks it. The CDR3 covers 15 residues. Germline CDR1 is GEAIGNYY and CDR2 is EKD. Trimming stripped 5 bases from V and 3 bases from J, with 18 bases between. The CDR3 DNA follows: TGTGCCTGTGCCTCGCCATACTGGAGGGCCGATAAACTCATCTTT. It translates to CACASPYWRADKLIF.

This clone has just a few counts. The TCRdb protein, from a much larger clone, departs from this DNA's translation at residue 11, likely by read error; the protein shown derives from the DNA. The chain couples TRDV2 to TRDJ1, with a tentative D call TRDD3 (6 bases). In the absence of a J gene in TCRdb, the DNA was matched to germline to assign it here. Germline assignment: CDR1 GEAIGNYY and CDR2 EKD. Trimming shortened V by 0 bases and J by 2 bases, and 24 bases separated the two germline ends. The CDR3 extends over 19 amino acids. CDR3 sequence (DNA): TGTGCCTGTGACACCGTCCCAATGGTGGGGGGTACAGGGACCGATAAACTCATCTTT. Translation: CACDTVPMVGGTGTDKLIF.

This clone was observed a handful of times. A far larger clone is just one base off, so this is likely a read error. Other nucleotide sequences in the sample specify the same CDR3. The chain uses TRDV1 and TRDJ1, with 8 positions matching TRDD3. The J gene, missing from TCRdb, was assigned here through DNA to germline matching. This CDR3 has 22 residues. Unmatched junction bases numbered 21, after V lost 0 bases and J lost 0 bases. Germline values: CDR1 TSWWSYY, CDR2 QGS. The CDR3 DNA sequence: TGTGCTCTTGGGGAACTAAGATTGACCTTCTGGGGGAAAACTAGCTACACCGATAAACTCATCTTT. Translation: CALGELRLTFWGKTSYTDKLIF.

In this sample, this clone turned up many times. The protein in TCRdb stems from a much larger clone and differs at residue 12 from this DNA's translation, likely a read error; here the protein is translated from the DNA. The genes are TRDV2 and TRDJ1; D is ambiguous. The J gene comes from matching the DNA to germline here; TCRdb lacks it. Germline CDR1 GEAIGNYY, CDR2 EKD. The CDR3 runs to 15 residues. CDR3 in amino acids: CACDTVGQYTDRLIF. The CDR3 DNA is TGTGCCTGTGACACCGTTGGACAGTACACCGATAGACTCATCTTT.

This clone has more than one count but fewer than ten. TCRdb has a much larger clone's protein, which differs at residue 5 from the translation of this DNA, likely because of a read error; what is shown is the protein translated from the DNA. The genes are TRDV1 and TRDJ1; D not certain. Matching the DNA to germline supplied the J gene, which TCRdb does not give. V shed 4 bases and J shed 4 bases, with 31 bases lying between them. The CDR3 covers 20 residues. In germline, CDR1 is TSWWSYY, CDR2 QGS. The CDR3 sequence is CALGGLLWEHTGSSVDKLIF. DNA for the CDR3: TGTGCTCTTGGGGGACTTTTGTGGGAGCATACCGGCTCCTCGGTCGATAAACTCATCTTT.

This clone was counted at least ten times. TCRdb's protein, taken from a much larger clone, differs from this DNA's translation at residue 7, likely owing to a read error; the protein displayed comes from the DNA. Other DNA sequences in this sample translate to the same CDR3. This rearrangement joins TRDV1 to TRDJ1, with a weak D call TRDD2 (5 bases). This CDR3 region has 19 residues. The germline V and J ends were trimmed by 1 base and 1 base, with 22 bases remaining between them. Germline V gene sequence: CDR1 TSWWSYY, CDR2 QGS. The CDR3 protein is CALGEPSSHTSSPTDKLIF. In nucleotides, the CDR3 is TGTGCTCTTGGGGAACCAAGCTCTCACACTTCTTCCCCCACCGATAAACTCATCTTT.

This clone was seen only a few times. TCRdb's listed protein matches a much larger clone and diverges from this DNA's translation at residue 12, likely through a read error; the protein shown comes from the DNA. The V and J genes are TRDV2 and TRDJ1; 10 bases are shared with TRDD3. Germline lookup yields CDR1 GEAIGNYY and CDR2 EKD. J lost 7 bases, V lost 3 bases, and 13 bases had no gene match. This CDR3 has 16 amino acids. The CDR3 is CACDPGTGGSRGKLIF. DNA for the CDR3: TGTGCCTGTGACCCAGGTACTGGGGGATCCCGGGGTAAACTCATCTTT.

This clone has at least ten counts. This rearrangement joins TRDV2 to TRDJ1, with 10 bases fitting TRDD3. This CDR3 contains 16 residues. V lost 3 bases and J lost 0; bases outside the gene matches: 6. Germline CDR1 GEAIGNYY, CDR2 EKD. The CDR3: CACDRLGDEDTDKLIF. The CDR3 bases are TGTGCCTGTGACCGACTGGGGGATGAGGACACCGATAAACTCATCTTT.